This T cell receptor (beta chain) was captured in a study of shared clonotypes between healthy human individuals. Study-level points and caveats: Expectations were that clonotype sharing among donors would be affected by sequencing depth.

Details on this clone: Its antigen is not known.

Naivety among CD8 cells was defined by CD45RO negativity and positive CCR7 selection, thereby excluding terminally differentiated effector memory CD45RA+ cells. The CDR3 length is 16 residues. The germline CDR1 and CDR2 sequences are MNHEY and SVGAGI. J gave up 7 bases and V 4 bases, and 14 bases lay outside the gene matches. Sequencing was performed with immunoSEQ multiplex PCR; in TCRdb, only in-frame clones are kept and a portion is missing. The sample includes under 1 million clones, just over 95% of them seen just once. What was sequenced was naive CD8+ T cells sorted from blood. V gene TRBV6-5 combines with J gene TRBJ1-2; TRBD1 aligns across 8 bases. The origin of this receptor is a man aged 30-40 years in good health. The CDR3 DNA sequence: TGTGCCAGCAGTTCAGACGACAGGGGTCGGAAATTTGGCTACACCTTC. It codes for CASSSDDRGRKFGYTF.